This TCR beta chain appears in the sequencing data of a study of T cell repertoires in cytomegalovirus infection. Study information: Newly reported HLA-C-restricted and thoroughly characterized HLA-B-restricted CMV epitopes were employed. Indicated by public TCR beta signatures were CMV infection and matching HLA type.

Whole-study results and caveats: Ex vivo, HLA-C-restricted CMV-specific TCR beta clonotypes prevailed over the rest of the response. CMV carriers having the relevant HLA were flagged by cumulative public TCR beta family frequency.

A word on this clonotype: Antigen: not known.

From the reads, TCRdb called clonotypes with MiXCR, one entry per CDR3 protein. Seen here are hundreds of thousands of distinct CDR3 sequences, 30% to 35% observed once, and the top ten hold 15% to 20%. The clonotype originates from a human donor in good health (CMV status not recorded). Some clones in this sample may be carry-over from other donors' samples. Sequenced material: cultured PBMCs, taken from culture after CMV antigen stimulation.

The CDR3 sequence: CASSLGTSGIGDTQYF. CDR3 DNA: TGTGCCAGCAGCTTAGGGACTAGCGGGATAGGCGATACGCAGTATTTT. The chain links TRBV7-6 to TRBJ2-3, with 12 bases that match TRBD2. Germline CDR1 SGHVS, CDR2 FNYEAQ. With 1 base clipped from V and 6 bases from J, the junction kept 5 bases outside the gene matches. The CDR3 runs 16 residues.